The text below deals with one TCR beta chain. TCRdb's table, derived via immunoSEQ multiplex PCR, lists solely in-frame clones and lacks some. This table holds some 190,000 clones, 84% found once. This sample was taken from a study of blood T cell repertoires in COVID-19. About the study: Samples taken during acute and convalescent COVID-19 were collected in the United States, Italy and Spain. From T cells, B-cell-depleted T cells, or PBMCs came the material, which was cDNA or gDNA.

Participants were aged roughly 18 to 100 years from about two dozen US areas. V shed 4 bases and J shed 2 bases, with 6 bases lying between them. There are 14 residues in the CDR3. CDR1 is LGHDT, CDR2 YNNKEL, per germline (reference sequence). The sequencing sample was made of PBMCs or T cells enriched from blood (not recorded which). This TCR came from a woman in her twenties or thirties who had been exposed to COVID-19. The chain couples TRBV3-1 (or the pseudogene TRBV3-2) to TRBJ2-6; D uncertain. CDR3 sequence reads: CASSPVAGANVLTF. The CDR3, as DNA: TGTGCCAGCAGCCCCGTCGCTGGGGCCAACGTCCTGACTTTC.